This entry lists 19 T cell receptor beta chains sequenced from one sample in a study of T cells in Graves' hyperthyroidism and ophthalmopathy. Researchers took RNA transcripts and amplified the TCR beta CDR3 regions from them. HTBI primers were employed in a first-round RT-PCR of the TCR CDR3. TCRdb itself ran the multiplex PCR reads through MiXCR, one entry per CDR3 protein. In the table there are roughly 550,000 distinct CDR3 sequences, around 16% of which are singletons. The sequenced material came from blood. These TCRs come from a woman aged 30 to 39 with Graves' ophthalmopathy.

At least ten counts were recorded for this clonotype. J is TRBJ2-4 and V is TRBV28, with 9 bases fitting TRBD2. With 3 bases clipped from V and 7 bases from J, the junction kept 10 bases outside the gene matches. This CDR3 is 16 amino acids long. In germline, CDR1 is MDHEN, CDR2 SYDVKM. The CDR3 protein is CASSFLGSGSWNIQYF. DNA for the CDR3: TGTGCCAGCAGTTTCCTGGGTAGCGGGAGTTGGAACATTCAGTACTTC.

This clonotype came up many times. The chain links TRBV20-1 to TRBJ1-5; D is undetermined. Germline CDR1 is DFQATT and CDR2 is SNEGSKA (reference sequence). V was cut by 3 bases and J by 0 bases, with 6 bases left in between. The CDR3 spans 13 residues. CDR3 bases: TGCAGTGCTAGTGAGGATAGCAATCAGCCCCAGCATTTT. As protein: CSASEDSNQPQHF.

This clonotype was picked up a small number of times. This rearrangement joins TRBV7-9 to TRBJ2-5; 7 bases map to TRBD1. After removal of 8 bases from V and 4 bases from J, the junction contained 10 bases not matched to a gene. Per the germline V gene, CDR1 is SEHNR and CDR2 is FQNEAQ (reference sequence). The length of the CDR3 is 14 residues. The CDR3 is CASGEQGKLETQYF. In DNA form, the CDR3 reads TGTGCCAGCGGAGAACAGGGGAAATTAGAGACCCAGTACTTC.

This clonotype was detected many times. The chain uses TRBV20-1 and TRBJ2-3; D not resolved. The CDR3 consists of 13 residues. The V gene's germline CDR1 is DFQATT and CDR2 SNEGSKA (reference sequence). V was shortened by 6 bases and J by 4 bases, with 14 bases between the two germline ends. CDR3 DNA: TGCAGTGCCGAAAAAGGGATCGCAGATACGCAGTATTTT. Its translation is CSAEKGIADTQYF.

This clonotype showed up many times. This chain connects TRBV5-6 to TRBJ2-1; 7 bases match TRBD2. Germline assignment: CDR1 SGHDT and CDR2 YYEEEE. J was trimmed by 3 bases and V by 4 bases; bases with no gene match: 16. This CDR3 spans 18 amino acids. The CDR3 DNA reads as TGTGCCAGCAGCCCGGTCCTGGGCGGGAGCTTCGTCTACAATGAGCAGTTCTTC. It specifies CASSPVLGGSFVYNEQFF.

This clonotype was detected many times. The J gene is TRBJ2-5, the V gene TRBV12-3 or TRBV12-4; D might be TRBD1 or TRBD2, each matching 5 bases. This CDR3 has 16 residues. Between the trimmed V and J ends, which lost 4 bases and 7 bases, there was a span of 22 bases. The CDR3 nucleotides are TGTGCCAGCAGTTCCCCCGGGACGGCATCAAGAGGGACCCAGTACTTC. Translation gives CASSSPGTASRGTQYF.

The sample holds many counts of this clonotype. V and J are TRBV10-3 and TRBJ1-5, with a possible D match to TRBD1 (5 bases). This CDR3 comprises 17 residues. V gave up 2 bases and J gave up 4 bases, with 18 bases separating them. Germline CDR1 reads ENHRY; CDR2 reads SYGVKD. CDR3 sequence: CAISETRPGLRNQPQHF. The CDR3 region has the DNA TGTGCCATCAGTGAGACCCGACCGGGACTGAGGAATCAGCCCCAGCATTTT.

This clonotype occurred many times. The V and J genes are TRBV11-2 and TRBJ2-3; maybe TRBD2 (5 bases). With 7 bases removed from V and 7 bases from J, the gap between germline ends came to 9 bases. This CDR3 region has 11 residues. The germline CDR1 and CDR2 sequences are SGHAT and FQNNGV. CDR3 in amino acids: CASTPDYTQYF. DNA for the CDR3: TGTGCCAGCACCCCGGACTATACGCAGTATTTT.

V usage is TRBV5-1 and J usage is TRBJ2-5; 9 positions agree with TRBD2. CDR3 length: 16 residues. The germline CDR1 and CDR2 sequences are SGHRS and YFSETQ. Unmatched junction bases numbered 8, after V lost 0 bases and J lost 5 bases. The CDR3 spells CASSLAAGGPMETQYF. CDR3 sequence (DNA): TGCGCCAGCAGCTTGGCCGCGGGAGGGCCGATGGAGACCCAGTACTTC.

This clonotype was counted at least ten times. The CDR3 protein is CASSAAPTRVTDTQYF. CDR3 DNA sequence: TGTGCCAGCAGCGCCGCTCCGACTAGAGTTACAGATACGCAGTATTTT. V gene TRBV2 combines with J gene TRBJ2-3, with a possible D match to TRBD2 (6 bases). The germline V gene encodes CDR1 SNHLY and CDR2 FYNNEI. Trimming stripped 6 bases from V and 3 bases from J, with 19 bases between. The CDR3 length is 16 residues. The full variable domain, with the rest looked up from reference TRBV2 and TRBJ2-3, is EPEVTQTPSHQVTQMGQEVILRCVPISNHLYFYWYRQILGQKVEFLVSFYNNEISEKSEIFDDQFSVERPDGSNFTLKIRSTKLEDSAMYFCASSAAPTRVTDTQYFGPGTRLTVL.

The chain couples TRBV12-3 or TRBV12-4 to TRBJ2-5; 11 bases agree with TRBD2. Germline trimming cut 6 bases from V and 3 bases from J; bases unmatched to any gene: 6. This CDR3 has 15 amino acids. CDR3 DNA: TGTGCCAGCAGCGGCCAGACTAGCGGGAAAGAGACCCAGTACTTC. Its protein is CASSGQTSGKETQYF.

This clonotype occurred once. This chain uses TRBV7-9 with TRBJ2-5; no reliable D call. Trimming removed 4 bases from V and 0 bases from J, with 9 bases in between. The CDR3 is made up of 14 amino acids. CDR1 is SEHNR and CDR2 is FQNEAQ in the germline V gene (reference sequence). The CDR3 coding sequence is TGTGCCAGCAGCTCCCAGACGGACCAAGAGACCCAGTACTTC. Its protein product is CASSSQTDQETQYF. Using reference TRBV7-9 and TRBJ2-5 for the parts outside the CDR3, the full variable domain is DTGVSQNPRHKITKRGQNVTFRCDPISEHNRLYWYRQTLGQGPEFLTYFQNEAQLEKSRLLSDRFSAERPKGSFSTLEIQRTEQGDSAMYLCASSSQTDQETQYFGPGTRLLVL.

This clonotype was detected ten times or more. The V and J genes are TRBV20-1 and TRBJ1-2, with D hard to call. The length of the CDR3 is 12 residues. The V and J ends lost 6 bases and 8 bases respectively, with 16 bases between them. The germline V gene has CDR1 DFQATT and CDR2 SNEGSKA (reference sequence). Here the CDR3 reads CSAHPPGRGYTF. Here the CDR3 DNA reads TGCAGTGCCCACCCGCCGGGGAGAGGCTACACCTTC.

This clonotype was found many times. The chain uses TRBV6-1 and TRBJ2-3, with a tentative D call TRBD2 (6 bases). Trimming shortened V by 5 bases and J by 8 bases, and 14 bases separated the two germline ends. This CDR3 has 13 residues. Germline values: CDR1 MNHNS, CDR2 SASEGT. The CDR3 sequence: CASSRRDGSTQYF. The CDR3 DNA reads TGTGCCAGCAGTAGGAGGGACGGTTCTACGCAGTATTTT.

This clonotype came up a few times. This sequence joins TRBV28 and TRBJ1-6, with D possibly TRBD1 on 6 matching bases. Germline lookup yields CDR1 MDHEN and CDR2 SYDVKM. Trimming shortened V by 11 bases and J by 1 base, and 9 bases separated the two germline ends. The CDR3 length is 13 residues. The CDR3 region is CAGGMSYNSPLHF. The CDR3 DNA sequence: TGTGCCGGGGGCATGTCCTATAATTCACCCCTCCACTTT. The full variable domain, in which reference TRBV28 and TRBJ1-6 provide the parts outside the CDR3, is DVKVTQSSRYLVKRTGEKVFLECVQDMDHENMFWYRQDPGLGLRLIYFSYDVKMKEKGDIPEGYSVSREKKERFSLILESASTNQTSMYLCAGGMSYNSPLHFGNGTRLTVT.

The chain is built from TRBV3-1 and TRBJ2-7; 8 bases are a match to TRBD2. This CDR3 has 11 amino acids. V trimming: 8 bases; J trimming: 6 bases; junction bases outside the gene matches: 3. CDR1 is LGHDT and CDR2 is YNNKEL in the germline V gene (reference sequence). The CDR3 bases are TGTGCCAGCGATCGGGGGGGCGAGCAGTACTTC. It is translated as CASDRGGEQYF.

The CDR3 DNA follows: TGTGCCAGCAGTCGGCCTGGGTCACCCCTCCACTTT. Its protein is CASSRPGSPLHF. The genes are TRBV7-9 and TRBJ1-6; D gene uncertain. This CDR3 has 12 amino acids. V was clipped by 6 bases and J by 10 bases, with 10 bases between them. Per the germline V gene, CDR1 is SEHNR and CDR2 is FQNEAQ (reference sequence).

The chain couples TRBV12-3 or TRBV12-4 to TRBJ1-1, with D uncertain. The CDR3 sequence is 12 residues long. V was pared by 1 base and J by 7 bases, with 7 bases between. CDR3 nucleotide sequence: TGTGCCAGCAGTTTAGGGTACAGTGAAGCTTTCTTT. It specifies CASSLGYSEAFF.

This clonotype was observed a few times. The chain combines TRBV28 with TRBJ2-3; 11 nucleotides match TRBD2. The CDR3 consists of 16 residues. Germline CDR1 and CDR2: MDHEN and SYDVKM. V shed 6 bases, J shed 3 bases, and the junction held 8 bases outside the gene matches. CDR3 sequence: CASSLVGLAATDTQYF. The DNA of the CDR3 is TGTGCCAGCAGCCTGGTGGGACTAGCGGCTACAGATACGCAGTATTTT.